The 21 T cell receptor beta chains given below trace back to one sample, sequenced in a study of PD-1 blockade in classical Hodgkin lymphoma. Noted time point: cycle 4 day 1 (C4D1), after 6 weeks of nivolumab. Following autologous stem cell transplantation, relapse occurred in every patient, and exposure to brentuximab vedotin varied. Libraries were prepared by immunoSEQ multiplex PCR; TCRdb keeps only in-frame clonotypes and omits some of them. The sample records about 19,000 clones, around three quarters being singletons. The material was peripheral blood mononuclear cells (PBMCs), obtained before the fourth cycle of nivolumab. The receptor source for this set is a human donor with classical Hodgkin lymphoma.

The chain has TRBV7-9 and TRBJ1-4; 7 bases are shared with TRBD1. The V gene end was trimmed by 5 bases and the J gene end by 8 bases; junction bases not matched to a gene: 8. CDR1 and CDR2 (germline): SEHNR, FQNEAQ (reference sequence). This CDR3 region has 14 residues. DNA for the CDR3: TGTGCCAGCAGCGCCGACAGGGTGTCCGAAAAACTGTTTTTT. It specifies CASSADRVSEKLFF.

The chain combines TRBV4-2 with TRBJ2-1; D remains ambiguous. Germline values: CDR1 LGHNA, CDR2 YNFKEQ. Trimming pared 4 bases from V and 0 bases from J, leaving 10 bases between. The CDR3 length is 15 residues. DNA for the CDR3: TGTGCCAGCAGCCTCGGACCAAGCTCCTACAATGAGCAGTTCTTC. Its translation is CASSLGPSSYNEQFF.

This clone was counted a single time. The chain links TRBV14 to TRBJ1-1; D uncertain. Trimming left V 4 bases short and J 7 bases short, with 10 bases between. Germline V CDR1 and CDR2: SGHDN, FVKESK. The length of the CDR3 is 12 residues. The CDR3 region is CASSPLWGEAFF. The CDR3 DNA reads TGTGCCAGCAGCCCCCTTTGGGGTGAAGCTTTCTTT.

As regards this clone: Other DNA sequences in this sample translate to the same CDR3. In DNA, the CDR3 is TGTGCCAGTATCGCCGGGACAACAGATACGCAGTATTTT. Its translation is CASIAGTTDTQYF. This chain connects TRBV19 to TRBJ2-3; the D gene is possibly TRBD1 (6 bases). V was trimmed by 7 bases and J by 3 bases, leaving 11 bases between them. Germline values: CDR1 LNHDA, CDR2 SQIVND (reference sequence). This CDR3 is 13 amino acids long. The whole variable domain, filled in from reference TRBV19 and TRBJ2-3, reads DGGITQSPKYLFRKEGQNVTLSCEQNLNHDAMYWYRQDPGQGLRLIYYSQIVNDFQKGDIAEGYSVSREKKESFPLTVTSAQKNPTAFYLCASIAGTTDTQYFGPGTRLTVL.

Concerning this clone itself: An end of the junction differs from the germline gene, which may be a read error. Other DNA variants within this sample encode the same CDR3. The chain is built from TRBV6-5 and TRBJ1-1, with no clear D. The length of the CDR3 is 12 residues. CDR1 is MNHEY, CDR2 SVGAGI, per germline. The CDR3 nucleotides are TGTGCCAGCAGTGCCAGGAACACCGAAGCTTTCTTT. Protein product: CASSARNTEAFF.

The CDR3 reads CAWKVDYEQYF. As DNA, the CDR3 is TGTGCCTGGAAAGTAGATTACGAGCAGTACTTC. V gene TRBV30 combines with J gene TRBJ2-7; D unresolved. The V end lost 4 bases, the J end lost 4 bases, and 8 bases lay between the germline ends. This CDR3 has 11 residues. Germline V gene data show CDR1 as GTSNPN and CDR2 as SVGIG (reference sequence).

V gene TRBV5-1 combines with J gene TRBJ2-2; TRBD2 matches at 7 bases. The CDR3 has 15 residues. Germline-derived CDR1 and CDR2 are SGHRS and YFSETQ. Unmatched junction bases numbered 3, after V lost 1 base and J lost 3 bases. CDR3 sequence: CASSLRLADTGELFF. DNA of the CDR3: TGCGCCAGCAGCTTGCGTCTAGCGGACACCGGGGAGCTGTTTTTT.

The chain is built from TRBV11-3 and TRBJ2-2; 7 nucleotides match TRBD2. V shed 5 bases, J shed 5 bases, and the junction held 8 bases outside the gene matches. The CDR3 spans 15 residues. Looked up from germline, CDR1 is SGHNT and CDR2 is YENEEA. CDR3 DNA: TGTGCCAGCAGCCCCCAAGCGGGGCGGACCGGGGAGCTGTTTTTT. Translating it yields CASSPQAGRTGELFF.

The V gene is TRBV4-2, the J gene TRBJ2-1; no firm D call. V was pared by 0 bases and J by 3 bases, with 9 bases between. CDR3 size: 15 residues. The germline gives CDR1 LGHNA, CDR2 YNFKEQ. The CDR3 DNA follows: TGTGCCAGCAGCCAAGATGTAGCATTCTACAATGAGCAGTTCTTC. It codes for CASSQDVAFYNEQFF.

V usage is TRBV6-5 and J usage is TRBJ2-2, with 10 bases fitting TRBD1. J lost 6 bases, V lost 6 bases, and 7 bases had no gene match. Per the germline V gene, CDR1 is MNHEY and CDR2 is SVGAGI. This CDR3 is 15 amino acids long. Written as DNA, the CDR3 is TGTGCCAGCAGCCCGGGACAGGGGATCTCCGGGGAGCTGTTTTTT. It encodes CASSPGQGISGELFF.

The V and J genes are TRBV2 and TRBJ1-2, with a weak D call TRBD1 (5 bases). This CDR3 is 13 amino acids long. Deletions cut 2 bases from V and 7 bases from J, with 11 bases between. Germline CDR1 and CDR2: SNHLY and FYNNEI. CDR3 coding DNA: TGTGCCAGCAGTGAAAACCCGGGGGGTGGCTACACCTTC. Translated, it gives CASSENPGGGYTF.

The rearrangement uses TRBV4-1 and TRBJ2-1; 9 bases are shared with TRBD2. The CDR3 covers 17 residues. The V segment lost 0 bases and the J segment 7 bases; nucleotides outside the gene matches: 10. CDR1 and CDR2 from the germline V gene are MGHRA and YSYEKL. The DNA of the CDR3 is TGCGCCAGCAGCCAAGAAGGTGGCGGGGGGGCCCTTAATGAGCAGTTCTTC. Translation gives CASSQEGGGGALNEQFF.

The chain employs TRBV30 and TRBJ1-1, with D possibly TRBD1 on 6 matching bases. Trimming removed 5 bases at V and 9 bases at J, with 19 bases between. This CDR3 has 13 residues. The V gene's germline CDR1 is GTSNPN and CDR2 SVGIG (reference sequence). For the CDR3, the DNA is TGTGCCTGGCATACAGGGTACTCTTTTCAAGCTTTCTTT. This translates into CAWHTGYSFQAFF.

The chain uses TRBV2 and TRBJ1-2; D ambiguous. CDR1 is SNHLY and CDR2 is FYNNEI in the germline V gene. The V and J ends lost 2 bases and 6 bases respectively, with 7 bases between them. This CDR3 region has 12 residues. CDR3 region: CASSERQDGYTF. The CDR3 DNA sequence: TGTGCCAGCAGTGAACGCCAGGATGGCTACACCTTC.

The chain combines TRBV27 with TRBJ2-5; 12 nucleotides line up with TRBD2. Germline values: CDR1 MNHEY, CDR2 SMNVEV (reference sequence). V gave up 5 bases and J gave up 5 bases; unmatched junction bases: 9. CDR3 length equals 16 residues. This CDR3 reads CASSTRLAGVRETQYF. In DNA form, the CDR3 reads TGTGCCAGCAGTACCCGACTAGCGGGGGTTAGGGAGACCCAGTACTTC.

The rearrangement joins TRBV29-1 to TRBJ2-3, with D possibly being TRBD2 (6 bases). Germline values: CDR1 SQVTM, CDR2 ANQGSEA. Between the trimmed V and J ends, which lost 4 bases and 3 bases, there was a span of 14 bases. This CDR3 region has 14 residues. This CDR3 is CSVGGGDFTDTQYF. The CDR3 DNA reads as TGCAGCGTTGGAGGTGGGGACTTTACAGATACGCAGTATTTT.

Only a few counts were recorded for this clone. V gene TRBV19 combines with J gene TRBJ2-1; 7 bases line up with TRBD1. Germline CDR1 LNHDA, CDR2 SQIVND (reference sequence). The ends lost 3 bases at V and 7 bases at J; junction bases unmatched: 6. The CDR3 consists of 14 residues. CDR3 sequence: CASSIIGRGNEQFF. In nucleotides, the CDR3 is TGTGCCAGTAGTATTATCGGCAGGGGGAATGAGCAGTTCTTC.

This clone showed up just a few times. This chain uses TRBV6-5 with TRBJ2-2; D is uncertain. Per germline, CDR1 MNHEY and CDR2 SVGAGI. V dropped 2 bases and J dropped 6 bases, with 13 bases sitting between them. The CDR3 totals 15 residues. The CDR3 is CASSYGGSSAGELFF. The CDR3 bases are TGTGCCAGCAGTTACGGTGGTAGCTCGGCCGGGGAGCTGTTTTTT.

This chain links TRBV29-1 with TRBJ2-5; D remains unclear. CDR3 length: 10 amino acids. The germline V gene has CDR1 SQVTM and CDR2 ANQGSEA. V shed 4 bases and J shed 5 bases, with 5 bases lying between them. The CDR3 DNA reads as TGCAGCGTTGGTGGGGAGACCCAGTACTTC. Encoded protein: CSVGGETQYF. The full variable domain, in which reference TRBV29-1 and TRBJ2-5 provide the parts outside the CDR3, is SAVISQKPSRDICQRGTSLTIQCQVDSQVTMMFWYRQQPGQSLTLIATANQGSEATYESGFVIDKFPISRPNLTFSTLTVSNMSPEDSSIYLCSVGGETQYFGPGTRLLVL.

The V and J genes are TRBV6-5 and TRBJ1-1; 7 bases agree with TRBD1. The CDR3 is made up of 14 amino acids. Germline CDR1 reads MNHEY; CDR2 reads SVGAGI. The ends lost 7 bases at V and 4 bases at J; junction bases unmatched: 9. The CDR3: CASTMTGFGTEAFF. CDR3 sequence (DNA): TGTGCCAGCACTATGACAGGGTTCGGCACTGAAGCTTTCTTT.

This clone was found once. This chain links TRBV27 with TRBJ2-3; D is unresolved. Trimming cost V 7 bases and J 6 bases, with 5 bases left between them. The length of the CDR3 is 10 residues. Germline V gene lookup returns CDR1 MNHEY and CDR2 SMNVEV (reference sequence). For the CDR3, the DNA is TGTGCCAGCATCCAGGATACGCAGTATTTT. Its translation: CASIQDTQYF.